What follows describes a single T cell receptor beta chain. What it binds is not known. Repertoires were generated with immunoSEQ multiplex PCR, while TCRdb's copy carries only in-frame clones and drops some. Among some 100,000 clones listed, about 91% were seen once. These data belong to a study of T cell responses to AZD1222 COVID-19 vaccine. Regarding the study as a whole: Mostly white British, mostly female donors; authors suggested clonal diversity may be underestimated. Only 5 or 6 individuals given AZD1222 were seropositive at baseline. Two AZD1222 doses significantly raised spike-specific TCR breadth and depth over controls.

The sequencing used peripheral blood, collected on day 0 of AZD1222 vaccination. The clonotype originates from an adult in good health.

The CDR3 DNA reads as TGCAGCGTTGGCGGACGGATGAACACTGAAGCTTTCTTT. Protein: CSVGGRMNTEAFF. The chain has TRBV29-1 and TRBJ1-1, with D unclear. Germline V gene data show CDR1 as SQVTM and CDR2 as ANQGSEA. V was cut by 4 bases and J by 0 bases, with 9 bases left in between. The CDR3 consists of 13 residues.